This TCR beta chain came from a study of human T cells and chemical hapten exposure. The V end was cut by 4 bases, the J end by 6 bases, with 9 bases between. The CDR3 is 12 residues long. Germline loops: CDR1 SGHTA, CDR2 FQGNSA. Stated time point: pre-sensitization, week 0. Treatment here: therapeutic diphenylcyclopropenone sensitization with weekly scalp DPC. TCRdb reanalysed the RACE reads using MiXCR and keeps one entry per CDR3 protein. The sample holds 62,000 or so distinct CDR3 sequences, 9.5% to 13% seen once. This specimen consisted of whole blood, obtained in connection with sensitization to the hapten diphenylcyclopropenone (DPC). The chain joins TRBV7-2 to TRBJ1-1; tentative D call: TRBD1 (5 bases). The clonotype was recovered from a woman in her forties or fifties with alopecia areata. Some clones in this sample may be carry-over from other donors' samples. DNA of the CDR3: TGTGCCAGCAGCTATGGGGGTTCTGAAGCTTTCTTT. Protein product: CASSYGGSEAFF.